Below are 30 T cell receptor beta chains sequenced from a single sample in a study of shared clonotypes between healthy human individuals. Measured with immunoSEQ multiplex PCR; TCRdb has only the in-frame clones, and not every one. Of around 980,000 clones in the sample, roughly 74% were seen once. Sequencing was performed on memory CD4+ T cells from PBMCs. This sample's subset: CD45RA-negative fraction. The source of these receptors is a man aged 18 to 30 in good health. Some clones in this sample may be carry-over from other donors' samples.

The CDR3 sequence: CAISDSAGELFF. The CDR3 DNA is TGTGCCATCAGTGATTCCGCCGGGGAGCTGTTTTTT. V gene TRBV10-3 combines with J gene TRBJ2-2; D remains ambiguous. CDR1 and CDR2 (germline): ENHRY, SYGVKD. This CDR3 has 12 residues. The V end lost 3 bases, the J end lost 6 bases, and 5 bases lay between the germline ends.

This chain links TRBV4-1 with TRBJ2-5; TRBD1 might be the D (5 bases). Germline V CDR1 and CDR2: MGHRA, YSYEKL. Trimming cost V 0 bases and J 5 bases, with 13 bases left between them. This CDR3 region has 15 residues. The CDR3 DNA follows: TGCGCCAGCAGCCAAGATTCCCAGGGTTGGGAGACCCAGTACTTC. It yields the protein CASSQDSQGWETQYF.

In DNA, the CDR3 is TGTGCCAGCAGCGCCACGACAGGGCCCTTCTACGAGCAGTACTTC. Translation gives CASSATTGPFYEQYF. V usage is TRBV9 and J usage is TRBJ2-7; the match to TRBD1 covers 7 bases. CDR1 and CDR2 from the germline V gene are SGDLS and YYNGEE. V trimming: 3 bases; J trimming: 3 bases; junction bases outside the gene matches: 9. The CDR3 runs to 15 residues.

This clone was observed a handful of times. The CDR3 loop is CASSHGDARGNTIYF. For the CDR3, the DNA is TGTGCCAGCAGCCATGGGGACGCTCGGGGAAACACCATATATTTT. This chain connects TRBV4-2 to TRBJ1-3; tentatively, D is TRBD1 (5 bases). Germline loops: CDR1 LGHNA, CDR2 YNFKEQ. V shed 3 bases and J shed 4 bases, with 13 bases lying between them. This CDR3 has 15 residues.

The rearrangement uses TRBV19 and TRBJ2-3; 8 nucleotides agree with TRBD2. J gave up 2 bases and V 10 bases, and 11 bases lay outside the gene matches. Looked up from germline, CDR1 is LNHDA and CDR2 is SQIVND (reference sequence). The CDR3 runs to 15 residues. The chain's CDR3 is CATTYGTRFTDTQYF. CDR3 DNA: TGTGCCACCACGTACGGGACTAGATTCACAGATACGCAGTATTTT.

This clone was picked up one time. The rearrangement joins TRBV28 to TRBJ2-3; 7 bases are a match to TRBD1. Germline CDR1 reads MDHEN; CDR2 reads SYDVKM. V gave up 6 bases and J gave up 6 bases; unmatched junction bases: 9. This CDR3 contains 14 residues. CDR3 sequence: CASRVDRTYDTQYF. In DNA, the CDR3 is TGTGCCAGCAGAGTGGACAGGACGTATGATACGCAGTATTTT.

Here the CDR3 DNA reads TGCGCCAGCAGCTTGGGGGAAACAGAGACCCAGTACTTC. Translation: CASSLGETETQYF. The chain recombines TRBV5-1 with TRBJ2-5, with no clear D. V gave up 0 bases and J gave up 4 bases, with 7 bases separating them. Germline values: CDR1 SGHRS, CDR2 YFSETQ. This CDR3 has 13 residues.

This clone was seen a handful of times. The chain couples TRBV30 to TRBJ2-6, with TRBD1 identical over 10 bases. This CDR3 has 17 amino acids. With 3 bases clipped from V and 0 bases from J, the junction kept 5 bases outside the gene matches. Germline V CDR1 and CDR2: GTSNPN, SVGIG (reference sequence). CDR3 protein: CAWSRGTGDSGANVLTF. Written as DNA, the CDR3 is TGTGCCTGGAGCCGAGGGACAGGGGACTCTGGGGCCAACGTCCTGACTTTC.

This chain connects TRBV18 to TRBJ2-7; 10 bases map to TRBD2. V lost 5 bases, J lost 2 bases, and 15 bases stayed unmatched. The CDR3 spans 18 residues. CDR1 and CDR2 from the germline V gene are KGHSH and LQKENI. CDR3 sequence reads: CASSAGHHSGRITYEQYF. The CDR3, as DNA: TGTGCCAGCTCAGCGGGACATCATAGCGGGAGGATAACCTACGAGCAGTACTTC.

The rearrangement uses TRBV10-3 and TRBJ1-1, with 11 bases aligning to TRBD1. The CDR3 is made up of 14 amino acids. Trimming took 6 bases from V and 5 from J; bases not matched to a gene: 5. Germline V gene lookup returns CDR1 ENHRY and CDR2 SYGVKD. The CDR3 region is CAIRGTGGTTEAFF. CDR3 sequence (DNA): TGTGCCATCAGGGGGACAGGGGGTACAACTGAAGCTTTCTTT.

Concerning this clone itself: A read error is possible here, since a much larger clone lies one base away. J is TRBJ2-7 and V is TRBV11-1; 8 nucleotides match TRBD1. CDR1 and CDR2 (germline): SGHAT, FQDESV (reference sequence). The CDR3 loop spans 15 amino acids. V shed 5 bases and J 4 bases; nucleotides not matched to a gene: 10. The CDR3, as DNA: TGTGCCAGCAGCGACGGGGCAGGGGGCCTTTACGAGCAGTACTTC. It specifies CASSDGAGGLYEQYF.

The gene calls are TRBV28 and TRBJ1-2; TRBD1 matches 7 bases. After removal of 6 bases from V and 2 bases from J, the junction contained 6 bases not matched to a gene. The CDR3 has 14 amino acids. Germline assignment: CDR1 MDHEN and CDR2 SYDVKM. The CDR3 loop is CASRRGRGNYGYTF. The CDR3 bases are TGTGCCAGCAGAAGGGGGCGGGGGAACTATGGCTACACCTTC.

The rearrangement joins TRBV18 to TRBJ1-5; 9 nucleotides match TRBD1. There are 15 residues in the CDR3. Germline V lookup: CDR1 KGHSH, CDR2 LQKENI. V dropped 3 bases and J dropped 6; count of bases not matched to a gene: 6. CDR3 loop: CASSPNRDRVQPQHF. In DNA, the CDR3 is TGTGCCAGCTCACCCAACCGGGACAGGGTTCAGCCCCAGCATTTT.

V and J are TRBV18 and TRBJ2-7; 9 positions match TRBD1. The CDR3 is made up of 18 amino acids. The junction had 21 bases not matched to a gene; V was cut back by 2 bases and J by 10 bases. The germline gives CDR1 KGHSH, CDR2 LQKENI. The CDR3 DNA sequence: TGTGCCAGCTCACCATTCTACCAACCCGGGACAGGGAAGGGTGAACAGTACTTC. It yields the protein CASSPFYQPGTGKGEQYF.

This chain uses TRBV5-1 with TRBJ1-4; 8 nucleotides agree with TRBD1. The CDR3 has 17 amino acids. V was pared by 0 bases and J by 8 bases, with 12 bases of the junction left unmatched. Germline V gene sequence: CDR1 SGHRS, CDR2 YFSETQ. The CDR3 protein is CASSLEAPGGAGEKLFF. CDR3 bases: TGCGCCAGCAGCTTGGAGGCCCCAGGGGGCGCGGGAGAAAAACTGTTTTTT.

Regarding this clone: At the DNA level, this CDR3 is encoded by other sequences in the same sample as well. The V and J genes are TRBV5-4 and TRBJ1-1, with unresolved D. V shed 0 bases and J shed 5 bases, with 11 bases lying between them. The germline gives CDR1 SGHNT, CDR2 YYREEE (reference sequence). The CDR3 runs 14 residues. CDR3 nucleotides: TGTGCCAGCAGCTTGGGGAGGGTACCGACTGAAGCTTTCTTT. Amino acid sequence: CASSLGRVPTEAFF.

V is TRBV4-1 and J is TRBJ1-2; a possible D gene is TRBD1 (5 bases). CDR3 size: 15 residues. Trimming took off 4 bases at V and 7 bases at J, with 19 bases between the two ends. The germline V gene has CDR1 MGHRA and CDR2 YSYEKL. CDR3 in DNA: TGCGCCAGCAGCCTAGGGAAGCCCATGGGGGTTGGCTACACCTTC. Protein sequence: CASSLGKPMGVGYTF.

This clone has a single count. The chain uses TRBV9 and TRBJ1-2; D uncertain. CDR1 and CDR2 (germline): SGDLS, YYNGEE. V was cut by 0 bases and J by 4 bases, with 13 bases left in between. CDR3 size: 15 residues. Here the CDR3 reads CASSVDARNIYGYTF. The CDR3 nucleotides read TGTGCCAGCAGCGTAGATGCCCGTAATATCTATGGCTACACCTTC. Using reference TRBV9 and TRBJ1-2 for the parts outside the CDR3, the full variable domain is DSGVTQTPKHLITATGQRVTLRCSPRSGDLSVYWYQQSLDQGLQFLIQYYNGEERAKGNILERFSAQQFPDLHSELNLSSLELGDSALYFCASSVDARNIYGYTFGSGTRLTVV.

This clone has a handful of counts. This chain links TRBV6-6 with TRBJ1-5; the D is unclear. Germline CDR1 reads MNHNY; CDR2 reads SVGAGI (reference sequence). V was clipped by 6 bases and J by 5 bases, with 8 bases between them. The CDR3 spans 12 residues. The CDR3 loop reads CASRRYDQPQHF. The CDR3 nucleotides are TGTGCCAGCAGGCGCTATGATCAGCCCCAGCATTTT.

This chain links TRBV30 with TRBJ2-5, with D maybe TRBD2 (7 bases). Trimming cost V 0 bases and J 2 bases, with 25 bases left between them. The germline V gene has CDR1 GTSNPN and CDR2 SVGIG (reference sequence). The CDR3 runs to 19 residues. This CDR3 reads CAWSVRRGGGGVGQETQYF. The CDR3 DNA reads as TGTGCCTGGAGTGTCAGGAGAGGTGGCGGGGGCGTTGGTCAAGAGACCCAGTACTTC.

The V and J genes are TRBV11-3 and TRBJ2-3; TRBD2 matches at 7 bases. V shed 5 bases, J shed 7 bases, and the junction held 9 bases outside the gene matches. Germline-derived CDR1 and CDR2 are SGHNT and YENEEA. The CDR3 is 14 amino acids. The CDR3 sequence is CASSPGDGGNTQYF. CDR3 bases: TGTGCCAGCAGCCCCGGTGACGGGGGGAATACGCAGTATTTT.

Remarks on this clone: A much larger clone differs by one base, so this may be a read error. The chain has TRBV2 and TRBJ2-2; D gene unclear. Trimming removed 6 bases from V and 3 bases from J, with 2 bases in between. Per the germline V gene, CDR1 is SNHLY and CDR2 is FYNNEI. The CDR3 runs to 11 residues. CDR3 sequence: CASRDTGELFF. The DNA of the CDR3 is TGTGCCAGCAGGGACACCGGGGAGCTGTTTTTT.

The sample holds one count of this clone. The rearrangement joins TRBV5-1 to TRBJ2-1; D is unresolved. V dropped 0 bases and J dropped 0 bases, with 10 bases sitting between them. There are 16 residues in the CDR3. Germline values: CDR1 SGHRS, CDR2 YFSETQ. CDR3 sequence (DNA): TGCGCCAGCAGCTTGGGGGCACAGAGCTCCTACAATGAGCAGTTCTTC. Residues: CASSLGAQSSYNEQFF.

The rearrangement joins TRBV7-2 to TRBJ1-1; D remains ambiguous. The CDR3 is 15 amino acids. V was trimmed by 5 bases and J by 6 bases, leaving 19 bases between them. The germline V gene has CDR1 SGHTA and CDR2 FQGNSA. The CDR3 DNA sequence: TGTGCCAGCAGCCCCCAAGGTCGGACCGGCGCTGAAGCTTTCTTT. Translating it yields CASSPQGRTGAEAFF. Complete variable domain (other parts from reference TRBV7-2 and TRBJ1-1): GAGVSQSPSNKVTEKGKDVELRCDPISGHTALYWYRQSLGQGLEFLIYFQGNSAPDKSGLPSDRFSAERTGGSVSTLTIQRTQQEDSAVYLCASSPQGRTGAEAFFGQGTRLTVV.

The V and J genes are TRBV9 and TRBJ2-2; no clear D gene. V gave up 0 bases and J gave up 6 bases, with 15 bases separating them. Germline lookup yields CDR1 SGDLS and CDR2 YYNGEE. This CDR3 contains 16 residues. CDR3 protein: CASSVVGSLAPGELFF. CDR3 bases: TGTGCCAGCAGCGTAGTAGGCAGTTTAGCCCCCGGGGAGCTGTTTTTT.

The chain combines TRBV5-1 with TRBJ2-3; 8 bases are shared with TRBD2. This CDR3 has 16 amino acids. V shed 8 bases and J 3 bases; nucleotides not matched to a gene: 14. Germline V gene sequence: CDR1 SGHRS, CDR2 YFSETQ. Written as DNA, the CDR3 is TGCGCCAGTTCCATACTGGGACTAGTGCGTACAGATACGCAGTATTTT. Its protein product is CASSILGLVRTDTQYF.

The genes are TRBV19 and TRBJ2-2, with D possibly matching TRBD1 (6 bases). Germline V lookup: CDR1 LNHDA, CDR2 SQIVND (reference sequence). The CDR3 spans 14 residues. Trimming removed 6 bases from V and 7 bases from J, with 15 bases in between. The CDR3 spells CASSMQGLVGELFF. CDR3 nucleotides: TGTGCCAGTAGCATGCAGGGGCTGGTCGGGGAGCTGTTTTTT.

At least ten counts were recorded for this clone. The CDR3 reads CASTLGLGPYEQYF. The CDR3 coding sequence is TGTGCCAGCACCCTAGGGCTGGGGCCCTACGAGCAGTACTTC. The rearrangement uses TRBV5-5 and TRBJ2-7; TRBD1 is a possible D gene (5 bases). Trimming stripped 6 bases from V and 2 bases from J, with 15 bases between. This CDR3 spans 14 amino acids. The germline V gene has CDR1 SGHKS and CDR2 YYEKEE (reference sequence).

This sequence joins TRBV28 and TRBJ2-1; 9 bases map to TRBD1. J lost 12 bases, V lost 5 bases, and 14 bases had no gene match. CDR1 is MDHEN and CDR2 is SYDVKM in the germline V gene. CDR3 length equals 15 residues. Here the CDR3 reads CASSPRDRVASGQFF. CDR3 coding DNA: TGTGCCAGCAGTCCTCGGGACAGGGTCGCCTCGGGGCAGTTCTTC.

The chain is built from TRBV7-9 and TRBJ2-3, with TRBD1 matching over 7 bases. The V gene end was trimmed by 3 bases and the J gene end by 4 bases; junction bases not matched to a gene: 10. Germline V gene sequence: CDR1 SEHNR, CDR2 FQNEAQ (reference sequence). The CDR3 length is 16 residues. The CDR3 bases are TGTGCCAGCAGCTTCCCACAGGGGTTTTCACCAGATACGCAGTATTTT. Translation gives CASSFPQGFSPDTQYF.